This T cell receptor (beta chain) is drawn from a study of shared clonotypes between healthy human individuals. In regard to this clone: The sample holds other DNA sequences that translate to the same CDR3.

The CDR3 has 15 residues. J gave up 5 bases and V 1 base, and 2 bases lay outside the gene matches. CDR1 and CDR2 from the germline V gene are LGHNA and YNFKEQ. Samples underwent the assay at deep level. TCRdb's table, derived via immunoSEQ multiplex PCR, lists solely in-frame clones and lacks some. Of about 2.4 million clones listed, approximately 94% were seen once; the top ten hold approximately 0.35%. The chain couples TRBV4-2 to TRBJ2-5; 12 nucleotides line up with TRBD2. This receptor was taken from a young man in good health. Some clones in this sample may be carry-over from other donors' samples. The sample taken for sequencing was naive CD4+ T cells from PBMCs. Subset: CD45RA+ positively selected. Here the CDR3 DNA reads TGTGCCAGCAGCCAAGGGCTAGCGGGAGGGGAGACCCAGTACTTC. Its translation is CASSQGLAGGETQYF.